This T cell receptor beta chain is from a study of shared clonotypes between healthy human individuals (dated by TCRdb to 2020 to 2021). For context, the study as a whole: Three men and a couple of women, aged 18 to 49 years, made up the cohort. To increase sequencing depth and limit assay-specific biases, different laboratories used diverse techniques to prepare libraries and sequence TCR repertoires. To estimate repertoire size and how much clonotype sharing occurs between individuals, the study deeply sequenced the blood TCR repertoires of roughly 5 healthy adults. Leukapheresis yielded between about 0.85 and 9 billion PBMCs per donor. For each donor, CD4 naive and CD4 memory were each given three plates, CD8 naive was given two plates, and CD8 memory was given one plate.

CD8 naive samples were obtained by positive selection for CCR7 among CD45RO-negative cells, yielding a CD45RA+CCR7+ population from which TemRA cells were excluded. The donors were healthy, HIV-negative adults with no recently reported acute infections or vaccinations. All donors were Caucasian adults living in Nashville, Tennessee, USA. After blood collection by leukapheresis, PBMCs were isolated using Ficoll-Histopaque density gradient centrifugation and then cryopreserved in the vapor phase of liquid nitrogen. Analytical flow cytometry was used to check the purity and quantity of each magnetically sorted T cell population. Each sorted fraction had its genomic DNA isolated and then quantified by UV absorbance on a Nanodrop 2000c. With regard to this clone: Its antigen remains undetermined. No base quality information exists; no much larger clone differs at one position.

Using the deep immunoSEQ assay, TCR CDR3 regions were amplified from genomic DNA by multiplex PCR. Extracted genomic DNA from each cell subset was distributed evenly across all wells of several immunoSEQ 96-well plates, and each plate was treated as a replicate. For sorted subsets, roughly 200 ng of genomic DNA, equivalent to 25,000 to 35,000 T cell genomes, went into each replicate PCR. The purified libraries were quantified using a Qubit 3.0 fluorometer, sized with a Bioanalyzer 2100, and then quantified again using the KAPA Library Quantification kit. Every immunoSEQ 96-well plate was sequenced on a dedicated single-read 150-cycle Illumina NextSeq 550 flow cell. The source study handled its data this way. Because only junctional sequences without quality scores were contained in the immunoSEQ output, filtering matching that applied to full-length reads could not be performed. Sequences were annotated with PyIR, a Python wrapper for IgBLAST v1.9, and V/J genes and CDR3 were assigned using IMGT germline references. Reads with weak V/J assignments (E-value above 1e-6), missing CDR3, stop codons, out-of-frame junctions, or ambiguous translated residues were removed. A V3J clonotype was defined by an identical inferred V gene, J gene, and CDR3 amino acid sequence. Percentage overlap between repertoires was calculated by dividing the number of shared unique clonotypes by the size of the smaller repertoire. Three approaches were used to assess repertoire richness: RTK rarefaction, the Chao1 estimator, and Recon v2.1 estimates of unobserved clonotypes. OLGA was used to compute generation probabilities for all TCRbeta clonotypes that the gDNA method yielded from a few donors. Here the immuneACCESS table is served through TCRdb, limited to in-frame sequences with V and J called. Missing clones are a known gap in these copies; in checked studies unresolved V genes cover under half, and the rest lacks a known reason. V and J calls and clone size are as listed in that table; D and trimming were resolved from the DNA. The sample table shows around 1.9 million clones, and just over 90% are seen once. The ten largest clones capture more than 1.5% of the sample.

General findings and caveats noted by the study authors: Even with the large sequencing depth, rarefaction of the sorted-subset datasets indicated that sequencing was incomplete. Sampling was limited to blood, and TCR repertoires in tissue likely differ from TCR repertoires in blood. Sharing across several donors was observed for 4.5% to 6.5% of naive CD4, about 3.2% of naive CD8, about 2.5% of memory CD4, and about 0.38% of memory CD8 clonotypes. Larger estimated clonotype richness was generally found for naive subsets than for memory subsets. Based on pairwise subsampling, the degree of clonotype sharing among donors was expected to be affected by sequencing depth. The small number of donors limited the genetic and exposure-history diversity represented. Clonotypes shared by all four sorted-subset donors showed higher generation probabilities than non-shared clonotypes.

V has 4 bases trimmed and J has 5 bases trimmed; junction bases matching no gene number 9. Based on the germline V gene, the CDR1 and CDR2 sequences are SGHRS and YFSETQ. The CDR3 starts with the cysteine, ends with the phenylalanine, and has 15 residues. Just the 45-base CDR3 DNA is kept, in frame starting at base 1. The chain joins TRBV5-1 to TRBJ2-1, with 7 middle bases fitting TRBD1. Sequenced input: naive CD8+ T cells from PBMCs. Taken with the paper, the label for cell subset or site translates to: CD45RA+CCR7+. The sequence was collected from a man aged 18 to 30 in good health. Some clones in this sample may be carry-over from other donors' samples. CDR3 protein: CASSPLDRYNNEQFF. The DNA sequence is TGCGCCAGCAGCCCACTGGACAGGTATAACAATGAGCAGTTCTTC.